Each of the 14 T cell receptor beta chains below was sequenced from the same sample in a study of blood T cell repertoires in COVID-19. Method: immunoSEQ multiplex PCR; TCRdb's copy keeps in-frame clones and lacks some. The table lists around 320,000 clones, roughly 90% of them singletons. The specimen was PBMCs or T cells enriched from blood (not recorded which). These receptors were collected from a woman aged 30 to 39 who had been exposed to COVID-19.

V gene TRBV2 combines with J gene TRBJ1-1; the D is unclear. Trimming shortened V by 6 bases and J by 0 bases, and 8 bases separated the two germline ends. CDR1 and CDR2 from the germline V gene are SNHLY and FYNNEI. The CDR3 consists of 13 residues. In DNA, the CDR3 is TGTGCCAGCAGGTCCGGGGTGAACACTGAAGCTTTCTTT. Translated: CASRSGVNTEAFF.

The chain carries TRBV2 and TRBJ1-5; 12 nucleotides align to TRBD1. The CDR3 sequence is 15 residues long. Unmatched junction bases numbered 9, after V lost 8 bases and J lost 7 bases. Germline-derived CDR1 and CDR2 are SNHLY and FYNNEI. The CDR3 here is CASQPGTGGRQPQHF. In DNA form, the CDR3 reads TGTGCCAGCCAACCAGGGACAGGGGGCCGGCAGCCCCAGCATTTT.

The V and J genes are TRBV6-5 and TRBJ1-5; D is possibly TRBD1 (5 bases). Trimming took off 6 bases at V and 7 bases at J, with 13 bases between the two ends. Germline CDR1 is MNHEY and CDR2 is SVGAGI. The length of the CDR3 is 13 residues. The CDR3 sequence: CASSIGVSQPQHF. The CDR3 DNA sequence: TGTGCCAGCAGCATAGGGGTAAGCCAGCCCCAGCATTTT.

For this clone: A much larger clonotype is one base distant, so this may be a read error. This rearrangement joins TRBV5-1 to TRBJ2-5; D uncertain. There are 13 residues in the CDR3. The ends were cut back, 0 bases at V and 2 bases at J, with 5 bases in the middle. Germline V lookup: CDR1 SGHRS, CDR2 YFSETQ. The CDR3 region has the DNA TGCGCCAGCAGCTTGGAACAGCAAGAGACCCAGTACTTC. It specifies CASSLEQQETQYF.

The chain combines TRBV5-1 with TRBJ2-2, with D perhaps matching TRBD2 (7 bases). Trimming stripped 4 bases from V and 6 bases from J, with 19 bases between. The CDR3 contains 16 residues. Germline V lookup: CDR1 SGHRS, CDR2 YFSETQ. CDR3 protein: CASSEGTSGGPGELFF. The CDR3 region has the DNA TGCGCCAGCAGCGAAGGGACATCGGGGGGCCCCGGGGAGCTGTTTTTT.

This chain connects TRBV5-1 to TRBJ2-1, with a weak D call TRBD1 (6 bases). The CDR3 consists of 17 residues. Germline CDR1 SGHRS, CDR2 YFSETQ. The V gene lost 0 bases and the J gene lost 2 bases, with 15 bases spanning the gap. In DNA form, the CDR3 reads TGCGCCAGCAGCTTGGTTCTTCAGGGGAGCACCTACAATGAGCAGTTCTTC. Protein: CASSLVLQGSTYNEQFF.

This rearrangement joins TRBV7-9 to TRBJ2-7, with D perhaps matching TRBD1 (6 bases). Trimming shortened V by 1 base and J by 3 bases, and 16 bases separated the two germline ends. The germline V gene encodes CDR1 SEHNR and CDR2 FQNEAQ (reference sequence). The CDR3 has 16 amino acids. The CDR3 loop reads CASSLGTGQLVYEQYF. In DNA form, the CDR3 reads TGTGCCAGCAGCTTAGGTACGGGACAATTAGTCTACGAGCAGTACTTC.

The CDR3 coding sequence is TGTGCCAGCAGCCATAGACAGGGGCTGAACACTGAAGCTTTCTTT. It is translated as CASSHRQGLNTEAFF. This chain links TRBV3-1 (or the pseudogene TRBV3-2) with TRBJ1-1, with TRBD1 matching over 8 bases. This CDR3 comprises 15 residues. Germline CDR1 is LGHDT and CDR2 is YNNKEL (reference sequence). Losses at the gene ends were 3 bases for V and 0 bases for J; bases not matched to a gene: 3.

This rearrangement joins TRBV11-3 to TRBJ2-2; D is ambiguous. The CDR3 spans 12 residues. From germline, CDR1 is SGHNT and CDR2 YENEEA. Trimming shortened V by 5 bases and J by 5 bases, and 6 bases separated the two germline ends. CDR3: CASSRRTGELFF. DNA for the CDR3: TGTGCCAGCAGCCGGCGGACCGGGGAGCTGTTTTTT.

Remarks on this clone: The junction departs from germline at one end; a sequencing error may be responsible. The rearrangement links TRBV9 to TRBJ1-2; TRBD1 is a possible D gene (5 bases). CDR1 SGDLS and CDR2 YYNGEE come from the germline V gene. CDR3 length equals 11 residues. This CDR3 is CASSAGVARTF. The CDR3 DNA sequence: TGTGCCAGCAGCGCTGGGGTCGCGCGGACATTC.

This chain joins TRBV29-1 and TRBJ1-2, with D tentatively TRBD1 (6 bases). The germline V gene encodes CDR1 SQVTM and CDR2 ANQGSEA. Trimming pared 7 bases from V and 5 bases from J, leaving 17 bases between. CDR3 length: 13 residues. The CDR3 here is CSARGRGRYGYTF. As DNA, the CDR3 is TGCAGCGCCCGAGGCAGGGGAAGGTATGGCTACACCTTC.

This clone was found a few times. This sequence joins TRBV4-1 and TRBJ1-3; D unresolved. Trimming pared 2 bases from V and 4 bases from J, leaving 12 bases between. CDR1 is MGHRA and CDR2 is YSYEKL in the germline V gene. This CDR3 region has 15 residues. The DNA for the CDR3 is TGCGCCAGCAGCCAACTAACGAACCCAGGAAACACCATATATTTT. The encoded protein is CASSQLTNPGNTIYF.

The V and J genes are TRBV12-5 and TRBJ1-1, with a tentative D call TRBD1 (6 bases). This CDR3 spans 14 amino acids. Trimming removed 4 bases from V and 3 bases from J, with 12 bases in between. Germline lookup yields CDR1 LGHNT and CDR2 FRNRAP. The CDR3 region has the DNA TGTGCTAGTGGTTCCTGGACAGATGACACTGAAGCTTTCTTT. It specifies CASGSWTDDTEAFF.

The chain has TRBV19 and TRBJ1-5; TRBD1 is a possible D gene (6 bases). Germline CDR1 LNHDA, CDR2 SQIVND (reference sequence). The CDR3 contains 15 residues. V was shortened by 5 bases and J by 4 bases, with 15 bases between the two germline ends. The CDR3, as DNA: TGTGCCAGTAGTCCCACGGGACACCCTAATCAGCCCCAGCATTTT. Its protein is CASSPTGHPNQPQHF.